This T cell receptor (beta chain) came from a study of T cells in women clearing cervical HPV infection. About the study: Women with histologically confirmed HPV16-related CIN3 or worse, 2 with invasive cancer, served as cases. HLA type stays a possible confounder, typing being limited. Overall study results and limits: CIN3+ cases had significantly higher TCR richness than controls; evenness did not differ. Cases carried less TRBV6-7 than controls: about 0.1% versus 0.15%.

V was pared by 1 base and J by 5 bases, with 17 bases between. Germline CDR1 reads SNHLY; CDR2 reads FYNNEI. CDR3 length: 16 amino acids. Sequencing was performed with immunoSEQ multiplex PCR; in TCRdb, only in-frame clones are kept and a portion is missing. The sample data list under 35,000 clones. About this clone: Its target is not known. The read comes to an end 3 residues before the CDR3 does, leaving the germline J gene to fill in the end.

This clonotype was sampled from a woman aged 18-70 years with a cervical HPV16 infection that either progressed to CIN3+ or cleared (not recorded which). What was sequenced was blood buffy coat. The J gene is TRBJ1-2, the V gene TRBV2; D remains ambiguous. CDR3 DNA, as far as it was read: TGTGCCAGCAGTGAAGGTTCGGGTGAGGCCGGGTATGGC. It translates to CASSEGSGEAGYG. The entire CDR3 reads CASSEGSGEAGYGYTF.